These T cell receptor beta chains were read from a single sample in a study of immune evolution from preneoplasia to lung adenocarcinoma. Profiled with immunoSEQ multiplex PCR; TCRdb holds only in-frame clones, not every one. There are about 4,100 clones in the sample; around 82% occur only once, and around 15% lies in the top ten. Sequencing was carried out using FFPE invasive lung adenocarcinoma tissue. The receptors come from a person between 65 and 79 years old with invasive lung adenocarcinoma. Some clones in this sample may be carry-over from other donors' samples. Both conserved end residues are part of each CDR3. The D gene is left open where the match is weak. Size is stated for part of the rows, as once, few or many counts, or as a class when the clone is expanded.

size | J | D | V | DNA | CDR3
few | TRBJ1-2 | TRBD1 | TRBV7-9 | TGTGCCAGCAGCTTAGGTGGTTCAGGGGGAAGGTATGGCTACACCTTC | CASSLGGSGGRYGYTF
- | TRBJ2-3 | - | TRBV7-9 | TGTGCCAGCAGCTTACAGGGATTCGCAGATACGCAGTATTTT | CASSLQGFADTQYF
- | TRBJ2-7 | TRBD1 | TRBV5-6 | TGTGCCAGCAGCCGGGACAGCCGCTCCTACGAGCAGTACTTC | CASSRDSRSYEQYF
- | TRBJ2-3 | - | TRBV5-6 | TGTGCCAGCAGCGGTAGTACAGATACGCAGTATTTT | CASSGSTDTQYF
- | TRBJ2-5 | - | TRBV5-1 | TGCGCCAGCAGCCAAGGGGGAGCGCCAAGGGGGGAGACCCAGTACTTC | CASSQGGAPRGETQYF
- | TRBJ1-3 | - | TRBV28 | TGTGCCACCTGGAGGGCTGGAAACACCATATATTTT | CATWRAGNTIYF
- | TRBJ2-3 | - | TRBV29-1 | TGCAGCGCCGCTACAACACAAGGGGAGAAGCAGTATTTT | CSAATTQGEKQYF
- | TRBJ2-1 | TRBD2 | TRBV10-3 | TGTGCCATCAGTGGAAGGAGCGGGAGTGAAAATGAACAGTTCTTC | CAISGRSGSENEQFF
few | TRBJ2-3 | - | TRBV6-6 | TGTGCCAGCAGTTACGGGACAGATACGCAGTATTTT | CASSYGTDTQYF
- | TRBJ2-7 | TRBD2 | TRBV6-6 | TGTGCCAGCAGTCCTGGGACTAGCGGCGAGCAGTACTTC | CASSPGTSGEQYF
- | TRBJ2-7 | - | TRBV7-9 | TGTGCCAGCAGCGCGGCGGGTGGGGAGCAGTACTTC | CASSAAGGEQYF
- | TRBJ2-2 | TRBD2 | TRBV4-2 | TGTGCCAGTAGCCAAGATCCGGCTAGCGGGGACACCGGGGAGCTGTTTTTT | CASSQDPASGDTGELFF
- | TRBJ2-5 | TRBD1 | TRBV29-1 | TGCAGCGTCAGACAGGGGGGAGAGACCCAGTACTTC | CSVRQGGETQYF
- | TRBJ2-7 | TRBD2 | TRBV7-3 | TGTGCCAGCAGCTTAGTGAGCGGGAGGGAGCAGTACTTC | CASSLVSGREQYF
- | TRBJ1-2 | TRBD1 | TRBV6-5 | TGTGCCAGCCGGGACAGGACCTATGGCTACACCTTC | CASRDRTYGYTF
- | TRBJ2-7 | TRBD1 | TRBV28 | TGTGCCAGCAGTTTCAGGGGGCAGGACGAGCAGTACTTC | CASSFRGQDEQYF
- | TRBJ2-1 | - | TRBV9 | TGTGCCAGCAGCGTTTTGGAGGAGCAGTTCTTC | CASSVLEEQFF